The clone carrying this T cell receptor beta chain occurred many times. What it recognizes is unknown. The source of the sample is a study of T cells after yellow fever vaccination. General observations from the study: Once the booster was given, most primary-vaccination clones reappeared, at about 96% for CD4 and over 85% for CD8. Contamination by abundant bulk-population clonotypes could be present in FACS-sorted repertoires.

This CDR3 is built from 12 residues. Germline V CDR1 and CDR2: ENHRY, SYGVKD. V dropped 6 bases and J dropped 5 bases, with 10 bases sitting between them. Researchers made TCR cDNA using 5'RACE template switching, and this step added a universal primer site and UMIs. From the 5' RACE reads, TCRdb called clonotypes with MiXCR, one entry per CDR3 protein. The data contain more than 300,000 distinct CDR3 sequences, about 11% of them seen just once; the ten biggest clones take up 3.3%. This TCR derives from a man between 18 and 29 years old who received the YFV17D yellow fever vaccine. The input for sequencing was CD4+ T cells sorted from PBMCs, taken 45 days after the yellow fever booster vaccination. V is TRBV10-3 and J is TRBJ2-5, with a tentative D call TRBD2 (6 bases). CDR3 nucleotides: TGTGCCATCAGCGGAGGGCGGGAGACCCAGTACTTC. Amino acids: CAISGGRETQYF.